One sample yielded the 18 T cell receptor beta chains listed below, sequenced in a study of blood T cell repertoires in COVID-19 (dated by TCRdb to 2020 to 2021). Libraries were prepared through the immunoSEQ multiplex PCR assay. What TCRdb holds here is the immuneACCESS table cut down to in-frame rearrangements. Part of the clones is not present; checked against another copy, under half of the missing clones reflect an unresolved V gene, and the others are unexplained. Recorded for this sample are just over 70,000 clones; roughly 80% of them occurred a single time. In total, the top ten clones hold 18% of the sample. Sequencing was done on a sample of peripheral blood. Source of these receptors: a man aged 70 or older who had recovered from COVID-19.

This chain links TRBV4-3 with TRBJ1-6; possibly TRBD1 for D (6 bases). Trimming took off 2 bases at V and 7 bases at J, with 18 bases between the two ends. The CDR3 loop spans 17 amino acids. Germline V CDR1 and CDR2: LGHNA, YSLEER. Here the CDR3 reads CASSQFPSTGSNSPLHF. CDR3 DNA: TGCGCCAGCAGCCAATTCCCTTCGACAGGCAGCAATTCACCCCTCCACTTT.

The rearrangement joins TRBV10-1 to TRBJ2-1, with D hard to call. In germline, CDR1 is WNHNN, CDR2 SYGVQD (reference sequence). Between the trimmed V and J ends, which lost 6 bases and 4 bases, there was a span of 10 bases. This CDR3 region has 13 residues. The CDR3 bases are TGCGCCAGCAGCCAAGGCGGATACAATGAGCAGTTCTTC. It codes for CASSQGGYNEQFF.

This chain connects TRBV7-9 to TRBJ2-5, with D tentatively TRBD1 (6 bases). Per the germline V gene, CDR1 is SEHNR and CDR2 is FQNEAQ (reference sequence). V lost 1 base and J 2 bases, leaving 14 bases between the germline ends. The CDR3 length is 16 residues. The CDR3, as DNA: TGTGCCAGCAGCTTAGTAACAGGGTCGGGGCAAGAGACCCAGTACTTC. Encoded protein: CASSLVTGSGQETQYF.

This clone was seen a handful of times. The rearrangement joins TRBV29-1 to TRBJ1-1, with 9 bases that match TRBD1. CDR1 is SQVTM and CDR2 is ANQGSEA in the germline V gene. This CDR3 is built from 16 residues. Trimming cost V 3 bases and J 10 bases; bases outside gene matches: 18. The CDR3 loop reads CSVDPPVGQGTFGAFF. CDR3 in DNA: TGCAGCGTTGATCCCCCAGTAGGACAGGGGACGTTCGGAGCTTTCTTT.

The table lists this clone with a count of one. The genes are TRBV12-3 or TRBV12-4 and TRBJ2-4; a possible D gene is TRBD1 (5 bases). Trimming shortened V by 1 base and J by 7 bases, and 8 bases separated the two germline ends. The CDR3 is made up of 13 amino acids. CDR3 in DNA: TGTGCCAGCAGTTTAGGTCAGGGTAACATTCAGTACTTC. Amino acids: CASSLGQGNIQYF.

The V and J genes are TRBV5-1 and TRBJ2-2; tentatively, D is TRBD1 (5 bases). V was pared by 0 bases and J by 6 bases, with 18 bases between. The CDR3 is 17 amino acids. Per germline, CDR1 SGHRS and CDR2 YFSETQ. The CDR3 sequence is CASSLAKLVGDSGELFF. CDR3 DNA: TGCGCCAGCAGCTTGGCCAAGCTAGTAGGGGATTCCGGGGAGCTGTTTTTT.

CDR3 nucleotides: TGTGCCTCATCCGGGACAGGGCTACGGTGGGCCGGGGAGCTGTTTTTT. This codes for CASSGTGLRWAGELFF. V is TRBV30 and J is TRBJ2-2, with 9 bases fitting TRBD1. Germline V gene sequence: CDR1 GTSNPN, CDR2 SVGIG (reference sequence). The CDR3 runs 16 residues. Germline trimming cut 7 bases from V and 6 bases from J; bases unmatched to any gene: 15.

The CDR3 bases are TGTGCCAGCAGTTTATCTGCGGGACAGGGGAACACTGAAGCTTTCTTT. This translates into CASSLSAGQGNTEAFF. This chain uses TRBV27 with TRBJ1-1, with 9 bases lining up with TRBD1. Per germline, CDR1 MNHEY and CDR2 SMNVEV (reference sequence). Trimming took 0 bases from V and 1 from J; bases not matched to a gene: 3. The length of the CDR3 is 16 residues.

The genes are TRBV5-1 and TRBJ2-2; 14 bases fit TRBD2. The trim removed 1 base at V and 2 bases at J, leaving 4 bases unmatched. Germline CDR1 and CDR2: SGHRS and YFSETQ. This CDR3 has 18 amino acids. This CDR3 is CASSLRLAGGPNTGELFF. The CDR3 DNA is TGCGCCAGCAGCTTGAGACTAGCGGGAGGGCCTAACACCGGGGAGCTGTTTTTT.

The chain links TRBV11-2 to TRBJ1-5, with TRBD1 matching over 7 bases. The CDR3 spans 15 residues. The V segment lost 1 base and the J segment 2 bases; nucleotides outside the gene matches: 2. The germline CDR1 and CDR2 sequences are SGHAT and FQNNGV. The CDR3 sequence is CASSLGQGGNQPQHF. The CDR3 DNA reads TGTGCCAGCAGCTTAGGACAGGGCGGCAATCAGCCCCAGCATTTT.

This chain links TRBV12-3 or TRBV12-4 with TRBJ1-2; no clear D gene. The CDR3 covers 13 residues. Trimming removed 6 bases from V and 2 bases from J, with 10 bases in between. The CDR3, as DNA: TGTGCCAGCAGCCTACAGCGGAACTATGGCTACACCTTC. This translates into CASSLQRNYGYTF.

The CDR3 is CASSLDGRVATQYF. In DNA, the CDR3 is TGTGCCAGCAGCTTAGATGGCAGGGTGGCGACCCAGTACTTC. The chain carries TRBV7-8 and TRBJ2-5; weak D call: TRBD1 (5 bases). CDR1 and CDR2 from the germline V gene are SGHVS and FQNEAQ. CDR3 length: 14 residues. The ends were cut back, 1 base at V and 7 bases at J, with 13 bases in the middle. Supplemented by reference TRBV7-8 and TRBJ2-5, the full variable domain reads GAGVSQSPRYKVAKRGQDVALRCDPISGHVSLFWYQQALGQGPEFLTYFQNEAQLDKSGLPSDRFFAERPEGSVSTLKIQRTQQEDSAVYLCASSLDGRVATQYFGPGTRLLVL.

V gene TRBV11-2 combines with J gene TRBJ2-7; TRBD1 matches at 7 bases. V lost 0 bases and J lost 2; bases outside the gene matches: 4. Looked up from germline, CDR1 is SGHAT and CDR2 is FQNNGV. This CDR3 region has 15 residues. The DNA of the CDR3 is TGTGCCAGCAGCTTAGATCCGGGACAGACCTACGAGCAGTACTTC. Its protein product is CASSLDPGQTYEQYF.

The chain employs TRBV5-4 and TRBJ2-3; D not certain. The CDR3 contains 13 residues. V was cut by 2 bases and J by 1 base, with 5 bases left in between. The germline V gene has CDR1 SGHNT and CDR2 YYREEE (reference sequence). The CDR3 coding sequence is TGTGCCAGCAGCTTACACGGCACAGATACGCAGTATTTT. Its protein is CASSLHGTDTQYF.

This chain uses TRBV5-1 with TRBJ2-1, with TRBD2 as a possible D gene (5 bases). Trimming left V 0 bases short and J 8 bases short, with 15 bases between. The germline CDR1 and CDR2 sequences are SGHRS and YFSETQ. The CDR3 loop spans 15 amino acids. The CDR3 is CASSLEGSVQHEQFF. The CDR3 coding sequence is TGCGCCAGCAGCTTGGAAGGGAGTGTCCAGCATGAGCAGTTCTTC.

This chain's CDR3 is CASSPRTSGGPTSQETQYF. Written as DNA, the CDR3 is TGCGCCAGCAGCCCCCGGACTAGCGGGGGCCCGACTTCCCAAGAGACCCAGTACTTC. The gene calls are TRBV5-1 and TRBJ2-5; 13 bases map to TRBD2. Losses at the gene ends were 4 bases for V and 1 base for J; bases not matched to a gene: 13. The germline V gene has CDR1 SGHRS and CDR2 YFSETQ. The CDR3 extends over 19 amino acids.

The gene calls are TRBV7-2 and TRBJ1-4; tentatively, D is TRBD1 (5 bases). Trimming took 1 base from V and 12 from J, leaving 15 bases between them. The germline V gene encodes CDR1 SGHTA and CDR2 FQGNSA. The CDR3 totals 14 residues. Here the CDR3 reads CASSLEWRGRELFF. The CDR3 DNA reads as TGTGCCAGCAGCTTAGAGTGGAGGGGTAGGGAACTGTTTTTT. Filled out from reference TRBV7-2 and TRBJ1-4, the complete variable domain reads GAGVSQSPSNKVTEKGKDVELRCDPISGHTALYWYRQSLGQGLEFLIYFQGNSAPDKSGLPSDRFSAERTGGSVSTLTIQRTQQEDSAVYLCASSLEWRGRELFFGSGTQLSVL.

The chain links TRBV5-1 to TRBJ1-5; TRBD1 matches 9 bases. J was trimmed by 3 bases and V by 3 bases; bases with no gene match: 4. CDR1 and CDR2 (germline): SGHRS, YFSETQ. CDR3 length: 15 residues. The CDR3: CASSSGQGDNQPQHF. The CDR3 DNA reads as TGCGCCAGCAGCTCGGGACAGGGAGACAATCAGCCCCAGCATTTT.